This is a list of T cell receptor beta chains from one sample in a study of blood T cells in healthy people across ages. Using its own MiXCR run on the 5' RACE reads, TCRdb lists one record per CDR3 protein. Among about 1.4 million distinct CDR3 sequences listed, roughly 64% were seen once. Sequenced material: blood. The receptors were sampled from a man aged 18 to 29 in good health. The CDR3 runs from the conserved cysteine through the conserved F or W. A D gene is named only where the DNA matches it firmly. Size is omitted from some rows. Given values are once, few, many or a class for expanded clones.

size: NA
D: TRBD2
V: TRBV18
J: TRBJ2-5
DNA: TGTGCCAGCTCAACCAGCCCAGCGGGAGTCCAAGAGACCCAGTACTTC
CDR3: CASSTSPAGVQETQYF

size: once
D: TRBD1
V: TRBV12-3/TRBV12-4
J: TRBJ1-2
DNA: TGTGCCAGCAGTTTAGGACAGGGCGGGTTGTCTGGCTACACCTTC
CDR3: CASSLGQGGLSGYTF

size: NA
D: NA
V: TRBV15
J: TRBJ2-7
DNA: TGTGCCACCAGCATGGTAGGGGTATTCTACGAGCAGTACTTC
CDR3: CATSMVGVFYEQYF

size: few
D: NA
V: TRBV29-1
J: TRBJ2-7
DNA: TGCAGCGCTGACAGGGAGGGCGAGCAGTACTTC
CDR3: CSADREGEQYF

size: NA
D: NA
V: TRBV15
J: TRBJ2-1
DNA: TGTGCCACCAGCAGAGAGGGGGGCAATGAGCAGTTCTTC
CDR3: CATSREGGNEQFF

size: NA
D: NA
V: TRBV4-1
J: TRBJ1-5
DNA: TGCGCCAGCAGCCAAGGCGGGCGCTTCGATCAGCCCCAGCATTTT
CDR3: CASSQGGRFDQPQHF

size: few
D: TRBD2
V: TRBV5-5
J: TRBJ2-3
DNA: TGTGCCAGCAGCTTGGCTAGCGGAAACACAGATACGCAGTATTTT
CDR3: CASSLASGNTDTQYF

size: few
D: TRBD1
V: TRBV29-1
J: TRBJ2-1
DNA: TGCAGCGTTGTTTCTCCGGACAGGGGGCCCAATGAGCAGTTCTTC
CDR3: CSVVSPDRGPNEQFF

size: NA
D: NA
V: TRBV10-3
J: TRBJ2-3
DNA: TGTGCCATCAGCGATGTCACGTTAAGCACAGATACGCAGTATTTT
CDR3: CAISDVTLSTDTQYF

size: NA
D: TRBD1
V: TRBV4-1
J: TRBJ2-5
DNA: TGCGCCAGCAGCCACTCCCGCGCTAGGACAGGGGGTGAGACCCAGTACTTC
CDR3: CASSHSRARTGGETQYF

size: NA
D: TRBD1
V: TRBV28
J: TRBJ2-7
DNA: TGTGCCAGTCTCGGGACAGGACAAACCTACGAGCAGTACTTC
CDR3: CASLGTGQTYEQYF

size: once
D: TRBD1
V: TRBV20-1
J: TRBJ2-5
DNA: TGCAGTGCTAGAAGGGACAGCCACGAGACCCAGTACTTC
CDR3: CSARRDSHETQYF

size: NA
D: NA
V: TRBV18
J: TRBJ1-1
DNA: TGTGCCAGCTCCGCCGTCGGGGGGAGCACTGAAGCTTTCTTT
CDR3: CASSAVGGSTEAFF

size: once
D: TRBD2
V: TRBV5-5
J: TRBJ2-1
DNA: TGTGCCAGCAGCGGTAGCGGGGGGGCGAATGAGCAGTTCTTC
CDR3: CASSGSGGANEQFF

size: NA
D: TRBD2
V: TRBV2
J: TRBJ2-3
DNA: TGTGCCAGTAAAGAGCGGGGAAGCACAGATACGCAGTATTTT
CDR3: CASKERGSTDTQYF

size: NA
D: NA
V: TRBV20-1
J: TRBJ1-4
DNA: TGCAGTGCGGGAAGGGTGATTAGTGAAAAACTGTTTTTT
CDR3: CSAGRVISEKLFF

size: few
D: NA
V: TRBV5-1
J: TRBJ2-7
DNA: TGCGCCAGCATGTGGGGGGCGGGACCCCCTCCCTACGAGCAGTACTTC
CDR3: CASMWGAGPPPYEQYF

size: few
D: TRBD1
V: TRBV6-2/TRBV6-3
J: TRBJ2-1
DNA: TGTGCCAGCACAGTTGGCAGGGGGCATGTGGGTGAGCAGTTCTTC
CDR3: CASTVGRGHVGEQFF

size: NA
D: NA
V: TRBV27
J: TRBJ1-1
DNA: TGTGCCAGCAGTCCCCAGGACGGAATCTACACTGAAGCTTTCTTT
CDR3: CASSPQDGIYTEAFF

size: NA
D: TRBD1
V: TRBV4-1
J: TRBJ1-1
DNA: TGCGCCAGCAGCCAATTACAGGGGACCGAAGCTTTCTTT
CDR3: CASSQLQGTEAFF

size: few
D: TRBD1
V: TRBV5-1
J: TRBJ1-2
DNA: TGTGCCAGCAGTCTGACGACAGGGTCCTATGGCTACACCTTC
CDR3: CASSLTTGSYGYTF

size: NA
D: TRBD1
V: TRBV20-1
J: TRBJ2-7
DNA: TGCAGTGCTAGAGTTGTGACAGGGGCCGAGCAGTACTTC
CDR3: CSARVVTGAEQYF

size: few
D: NA
V: TRBV27
J: TRBJ2-1
DNA: TGTGCCAGCTTGGAGGGCGATGAGCAGTTCTTC
CDR3: CASLEGDEQFF

size: NA
D: TRBD2
V: TRBV6-2/TRBV6-3
J: TRBJ2-1
DNA: TGTGCCAGCAGTTACTACGGGACTAGCTCCTACAATGAGCAGTTCTTC
CDR3: CASSYYGTSSYNEQFF

size: once
D: TRBD2
V: TRBV4-1
J: TRBJ2-7
DNA: TGCGCCAGCAGCCAAGGACGGGCGGGAGCCCCCTACGAGCAGTACTTC
CDR3: CASSQGRAGAPYEQYF

size: once
D: NA
V: TRBV12-3/TRBV12-4
J: TRBJ2-7
DNA: TGTGCCAGCGGAACAGATTTATCCTACGAGCAGTACTTC
CDR3: CASGTDLSYEQYF

size: NA
D: NA
V: TRBV28
J: TRBJ1-6
DNA: TGTGCCAGCAGTCTAGTGAGCTCCTATAATTCACCCCTCCACTTT
CDR3: CASSLVSSYNSPLHF

size: once
D: TRBD2
V: TRBV20-1
J: TRBJ2-5
DNA: TGCAGTGCTAGAGTATTACTAGCGGGCGACCAAGAGACCCAGTACTTC
CDR3: CSARVLLAGDQETQYF

size: NA
D: NA
V: TRBV30
J: TRBJ2-7
DNA: TGTGCCTGGAGGAAACAGGGCGCTCAGTCCTACGAGCAGTACTTC
CDR3: CAWRKQGAQSYEQYF

size: once
D: TRBD1
V: TRBV11-2
J: TRBJ2-2
DNA: TGTGCCAGCAGCTTGACAGGGGAAGGGGCCGGGGAGCTGTTTTTT
CDR3: CASSLTGEGAGELFF

size: NA
D: TRBD2
V: TRBV4-2
J: TRBJ2-7
DNA: TGTGCCAGCAGCCTCCAGAGCCTAGCGGAGAGCTCCTACGAGCAGTACTTC
CDR3: CASSLQSLAESSYEQYF

size: NA
D: NA
V: TRBV7-2
J: TRBJ1-5
DNA: TGTGCCAGCAGCTTACTGGGGCAGGGCGGTCAGCCCCAGCATTTT
CDR3: CASSLLGQGGQPQHF

size: once
D: TRBD1
V: TRBV7-2
J: TRBJ2-6
DNA: TGTGCCAGCAGCCCCCTATGGGGACAGGGGTCCACGACAGGGGCCAACGTCCTGACTTTC
CDR3: CASSPLWGQGSTTGANVLTF

size: NA
D: TRBD1
V: TRBV12-3/TRBV12-4
J: TRBJ1-4
DNA: TGTGCCAGCAGTTTAGAGACAGGGGGGGAAAAACTGTTTTTT
CDR3: CASSLETGGEKLFF

size: NA
D: NA
V: TRBV12-3/TRBV12-4
J: TRBJ2-2
DNA: TGTGCCAGCAGCGTACTCAGGGGAACCGGGGAGCTGTTTTTT
CDR3: CASSVLRGTGELFF

size: many
D: NA
V: TRBV12-3/TRBV12-4
J: TRBJ2-3
DNA: TGTGCCAGCAGCCGCCCATTTGCGGAGACGAGAGATACGCAGTATTTT
CDR3: CASSRPFAETRDTQYF

size: NA
D: TRBD2
V: TRBV4-2
J: TRBJ2-1
DNA: TGTGCCAGCAGCCAAGCCAGGACTAGCGGAGGGAGCTCCTACAATGAGCAGTTCTTC
CDR3: CASSQARTSGGSSYNEQFF

size: NA
D: NA
V: TRBV20-1
J: TRBJ2-3
DNA: TGCAGTGCCGCCGGGGTGGGTGATACGCAGTATTTT
CDR3: CSAAGVGDTQYF

size: NA
D: TRBD2
V: TRBV5-1
J: TRBJ2-3
DNA: TGCGCCAGCAGCTTGGTATTAGCGGGAGTTGCAGATACGCAGTATTTT
CDR3: CASSLVLAGVADTQYF

size: NA
D: NA
V: TRBV6-2/TRBV6-3
J: TRBJ1-1
DNA: TGTGCCAGCAGTCGCCGGGGGAAGGATCCTGAAGCTTTCTTT
CDR3: CASSRRGKDPEAFF

size: NA
D: NA
V: TRBV5-1
J: TRBJ2-1
DNA: TGCGCCAGCAGCTTGGTGCAGGGTGAGGATGAGCAGTTCTTC
CDR3: CASSLVQGEDEQFF

size: few
D: NA
V: TRBV20-1
J: TRBJ2-2
DNA: TGCAGTGCTAGGAGACAGGAAAACACCGGGGAGCTGTTTTTT
CDR3: CSARRQENTGELFF

size: NA
D: NA
V: TRBV20-1
J: TRBJ1-6
DNA: TGCAGTGCTAGAGATCAGGGCGCCAATTCACCCCTCCACTTT
CDR3: CSARDQGANSPLHF

size: NA
D: TRBD2
V: TRBV20-1
J: TRBJ2-7
DNA: TGCAGTGCTAGAGATGAGCGGGAGGCCTACGAGCAGTACTTC
CDR3: CSARDEREAYEQYF

size: NA
D: NA
V: TRBV16
J: TRBJ1-1
DNA: TGTGCCAGCAGCCAACGAGCAGTGAACACTGAAGCTTTCTTT
CDR3: CASSQRAVNTEAFF

size: NA
D: NA
V: TRBV5-1
J: TRBJ1-2
DNA: TGCGCCAGCAGCCCGACGGGACTTAGTGGCTACACCTTC
CDR3: CASSPTGLSGYTF

size: NA
D: NA
V: TRBV5-6
J: TRBJ1-6
DNA: TGTGCCAGCAGCTTGCCAAGGACGGATTCACCCCTCCACTTT
CDR3: CASSLPRTDSPLHF

size: NA
D: TRBD1
V: TRBV27
J: TRBJ2-7
DNA: TGTGCCAGCAGTTTCGGGACAGGGGGCAACGAGCAGTACTTC
CDR3: CASSFGTGGNEQYF

size: NA
D: NA
V: TRBV6-5
J: TRBJ2-3
DNA: TGTGCCAGCAAAGGACCTCGAGAGCAAGATACGCAGTATTTT
CDR3: CASKGPREQDTQYF

size: NA
D: NA
V: TRBV27
J: TRBJ2-5
DNA: TGTGCCAGCAGTTTATCAGGGGGGCCGGGTGAGCAGTACTTC
CDR3: CASSLSGGPGEQYF

size: NA
D: NA
V: TRBV27
J: TRBJ1-5
DNA: TGTGCCAGCAGTTTGGGGGTGGGATATGGTAGCAATCAGCCCCAGCATTTT
CDR3: CASSLGVGYGSNQPQHF

size: few
D: NA
V: TRBV12-3/TRBV12-4
J: TRBJ2-4
DNA: TGTGCCAGCACCCCAGGATGGGGCATTCAGTACTTC
CDR3: CASTPGWGIQYF

size: NA
D: NA
V: TRBV4-2
J: TRBJ1-5
DNA: TGTGCCAGCAGCCCGCAACAGGTAGATAATCAGCCCCAGCATTTT
CDR3: CASSPQQVDNQPQHF